A selection of T cell receptor beta chains follows, all from one sample in a study of blood T cell repertoires in COVID-19. The assay was immunoSEQ multiplex PCR, and TCRdb's table has in-frame clones only and misses some. In the table there are 85,000 to 100,000 clones, about four fifths of which are singletons. Sequenced sample: peripheral blood. Every receptor here comes from a man older than 75 with COVID-19, enrolled during active disease. Each CDR3 is given with its conserved first and last residue. D genes are given only for firm matches. Clone size, where shown, is once, few, many, or a class for clones that have expanded.

d_call	j_call	clone_size	v_call	cdr3_nt	cdr3_aa
-	TRBJ1-6	-	TRBV10-3	TGTGCCATCAGTGAGTCGGGGGGAGAAAATTCACCCCTCCACTTT	CAISESGGENSPLHF
-	TRBJ2-6	-	TRBV10-3	TGTGCCATCAGACGCTCCGACGCAGGCTCTGGGGCCAACGTCCTGACTTTC	CAIRRSDAGSGANVLTF
-	TRBJ1-2	-	TRBV27	TGTGCCAGCAGTCCGTTCCTAGGAAACTATGGCTACACCTTC	CASSPFLGNYGYTF
-	TRBJ2-3	-	TRBV7-9	TGTGCCAGCAGCCGGGTCTCTACTTCGGATACGCAGTATTTT	CASSRVSTSDTQYF
TRBD2	TRBJ2-3	-	TRBV30	TGTGCCTCCGTAGCGGGAAGCACAGATACGCAGTATTTT	CASVAGSTDTQYF
TRBD2	TRBJ2-1	-	TRBV3-1/TRBV3-2	TGTGCCAGCAGCCCCCAGCGGGAGGGGGGTGAGCAGTTCTTC	CASSPQREGGEQFF
TRBD1	TRBJ2-7	-	TRBV28	TGTGCCAGCAGTCCTTTTACGGGACAGGGCTACGAGCAGTACTTC	CASSPFTGQGYEQYF
TRBD1	TRBJ1-5	-	TRBV30	TGTGCCTGGAGTGAGGGGGCCAATCAGCCCCAGCATTTT	CAWSEGANQPQHF
-	TRBJ1-2	-	TRBV4-1	TGCGCCAGCAGCTGGCAGGAAAATTCTAACTATGGCTACACCTTC	CASSWQENSNYGYTF
TRBD1	TRBJ2-5	once	TRBV5-1	TGCGCCAGCAGCACAGAACCGGGACAGGGGCGGCGGACCCAGTACTTC	CASSTEPGQGRRTQYF
-	TRBJ1-4	few	TRBV5-5	TGTGCCAGCAGCTTGGGCGGGGGGAGCGGTGAAAAACTGTTTTTT	CASSLGGGSGEKLFF
TRBD1	TRBJ1-1	few	TRBV18	TGTGCCAGCTCACCCTCCGACAGGGAGACTTTCTTT	CASSPSDRETFF
TRBD1	TRBJ1-2	few	TRBV7-2	TGTGCCAGCAGCCTCGGACAGGGCGAGAGGTATGGCTACACCTTC	CASSLGQGERYGYTF
TRBD1	TRBJ1-5	few	TRBV27	TGTGCCAGCAGTTCACAGGGGAGCAATCAGCCCCAGCATTTT	CASSSQGSNQPQHF
-	TRBJ1-1	-	TRBV9	TGTGCCAGCAGCGTGGGGGGGCAGACTGAAGCTTTCTTT	CASSVGGQTEAFF
-	TRBJ2-6	-	TRBV19	TGTGCCAGTAAAGAGTTATCTGGGGCCAACGTCCTGACTTTC	CASKELSGANVLTF
-	TRBJ2-6	-	TRBV2	TGTGCCAGCAGCCGCGGACAGCCTGGGGCCAACGTCCTGACTTTC	CASSRGQPGANVLTF
TRBD2	TRBJ2-2	-	TRBV15	TGTGCCACCAGCAGAGAACTTCTAGAGACTAGCGTTTTCACCGGGGAGCTGTTTTTT	CATSRELLETSVFTGELFF
TRBD1	TRBJ1-2	-	TRBV19	TGTGCCAGTAGTATGCCAGGGGGCCTCCACCTATCCGGCTACACCTTC	CASSMPGGLHLSGYTF
TRBD2	TRBJ2-3	-	TRBV19	TGTGCCAGTAGTTTATCGGCGGGGGAAATCACAGATACGCAGTATTTT	CASSLSAGEITDTQYF
-	TRBJ1-5	-	TRBV11-3	TGTGCCAGCTGGCGTCGGGGTAAGAAGCCCCAGCATTTT	CASWRRGKKPQHF
-	TRBJ2-3	-	TRBV24-1	TGTGCCACCAGTGATCTGTGGGGGGAAGAAGGAAAAGATACGCAGTATTTT	CATSDLWGEEGKDTQYF
TRBD1	TRBJ2-5	-	TRBV7-8	TGTGCCAGCAGCTCGTTACGCGACGTCAGGACAGGGGGAAATCTTTGGTCGGAGACCCAGTACTTC	CASSSLRDVRTGGNLWSETQYF
TRBD2	TRBJ2-7	-	TRBV29-1	TGCAGCGTTGAATTGTCTAGCGGAAGCCCGGGTGTTCAGTACTTC	CSVELSSGSPGVQYF
-	TRBJ1-1	once	TRBV7-8	TGTGCCAGCAGCTTAGCGGGAGGGGGGAACACTGAAGCTTTCTTT	CASSLAGGGNTEAFF
-	TRBJ1-5	-	TRBV28	TGTGCCAGCTTTAGCACTTTCAATCAGCCCCAGCATTTT	CASFSTFNQPQHF
-	TRBJ2-5	-	TRBV19	TGTGCCAGTAGTGTGGACTTGGAAGAGACCCAGTACTTC	CASSVDLEETQYF
-	TRBJ2-1	-	TRBV6-5	TGTGCCAGCAGGAGACAGGCTGGCAATGAGCAGTTCTTC	CASRRQAGNEQFF
TRBD1	TRBJ2-2	-	TRBV9	TGTGCCAGCACCGCTCGGCAGGGGGCGGGCACCGGGGAGCTGTTTTTT	CASTARQGAGTGELFF
TRBD2	TRBJ2-7	-	TRBV19	TGTGCCAGTAGTGAAGGACTAGCGGGAGGCGGGTTCGAGCAGTACTTC	CASSEGLAGGGFEQYF
-	TRBJ2-2	-	TRBV9	TGTGCCAGCAGCCTTTCGAGCGCCGGGGAGCTGTTTTTT	CASSLSSAGELFF
-	TRBJ2-3	-	TRBV6-1	TGTGCCAGCAGTGAAGCTAGGGGGAGAGGGGCTACGCAGTATTTT	CASSEARGRGATQYF
-	TRBJ1-1	-	TRBV30	TGTGCCTGGACAAAGGGAGCTGAAGCTTTCTTT	CAWTKGAEAFF
TRBD1	TRBJ1-6	few	TRBV7-9	TGTGCCAGCAGCTCGACAGGGGGCGGTAATTCACCCCTCCACTTT	CASSSTGGGNSPLHF
-	TRBJ2-3	-	TRBV3-1/TRBV3-2	TGTGCCAGCAGCCAAGATGGGGAGGATCCAGATACGCAGTATTTT	CASSQDGEDPDTQYF
TRBD2	TRBJ2-3	-	TRBV4-2	TGTGCCAGCAGCCAAGAAATGCGGGGGGGCCCAGATACGCAGTATTTT	CASSQEMRGGPDTQYF
-	TRBJ2-6	-	TRBV6-5	TGTGTCGGTAGCTCTGGGGCCAACGTCCTGACTTTC	CVGSSGANVLTF
TRBD1	TRBJ1-4	-	TRBV29-1	TGCAGCGCCCGGACAGGGGGTGAAAAACTGTTTTTT	CSARTGGEKLFF
-	TRBJ1-2	-	TRBV4-3	TGCGCCAGCAGCCAGGAGGCTATGGGTAACTATGGCTACACCTTC	CASSQEAMGNYGYTF
-	TRBJ1-1	-	TRBV6-1	TGTGCCAGCAGTGAAGTTCTTGAAGCTTTCTTT	CASSEVLEAFF
TRBD2	TRBJ2-2	-	TRBV25-1	TGTGCCAGCAGTGAACTAGCGGGAGAAACCGGGGAGCTGTTTTTT	CASSELAGETGELFF
TRBD1	TRBJ1-2	-	TRBV18	TGTGCCAGCTCACCTGGGACAGGGCCCAGCTATGGCTACACCTTC	CASSPGTGPSYGYTF
-	TRBJ1-2	-	TRBV29-1	TGCAGCGTTGAAGATCTGGCCTCCTATGGCTACACCTTC	CSVEDLASYGYTF
-	TRBJ1-6	-	TRBV15	TGTGCCACCAGCAGAGATCGTAGGGGTGGTGCCCCCCTCCACTTT	CATSRDRRGGAPLHF
TRBD1	TRBJ1-1	-	TRBV5-6	TGTGCCAGCACCCAGTCAGGGGGCACTGAAGCTTTCTTT	CASTQSGGTEAFF
TRBD2	TRBJ2-5	-	TRBV11-2	TGTGCCAGCAGCTTAACCATTCTAGCGGGAGGGACAGAGACCCAGTACTTC	CASSLTILAGGTETQYF
-	TRBJ1-2	-	TRBV5-1	TGCGCCAGCAGCTTGGATCCGGGGGAAAACTATGGCTACACCTTC	CASSLDPGENYGYTF
-	TRBJ2-5	-	TRBV27	TGTGCCAGCAGTTCTACTCCTAGACCTCAAGAGACCCAGTACTTC	CASSSTPRPQETQYF
-	TRBJ1-6	-	TRBV9	TGTGCCAGCAGCGTAGCCCCCAGGGCGAAGGATTCACCCCTCCACTTT	CASSVAPRAKDSPLHF
TRBD1	TRBJ2-7	few	TRBV28	TGTGCCAGCTATAGGACAGGCTACGAGCAGTACTTC	CASYRTGYEQYF
-	TRBJ1-2	-	TRBV7-2	TGTGCCAGCAGCTTAGCGCGCGAGGGATACTACACCTTC	CASSLAREGYYTF
-	TRBJ2-5	-	TRBV29-1	TGCAGCGCAGAAGTAACAGCACAAGAGACCCAGTACTTC	CSAEVTAQETQYF
-	TRBJ1-2	-	TRBV7-2	TGTGCCAGCAGCGCAGGCCCCCAAGAGGCGGGTGGCTATGGCTACACCTTC	CASSAGPQEAGGYGYTF